The TCR beta chain described here comes from a study of graft-versus-host responses after intestinal transplantation. Findings and caveats of the study: Early post-transplant declines in HvG were associated with peak levels of circulating GvH clones.

The sample holds one count of this clone. What it binds is not known. Assay used: immunoSEQ multiplex PCR; TCRdb lists only in-frame clones, some missing. Here the sample spans under 85,000 clones, approximately 94% being singletons. The input for sequencing was unstimulated CD8+ T cells sorted from spleen or lymph node cells, taken before intestinal transplant. The sequence came from a human donor who received an intestinal transplant.

The chain's CDR3 is CAIRDTNTEAFF. For the CDR3, the DNA is TGTGCCATCCGGGACACGAACACTGAAGCTTTCTTT. V and J are TRBV10-3 and TRBJ1-1; weak D call: TRBD1 (6 bases). The V gene's germline CDR1 is ENHRY and CDR2 SYGVKD. The V end lost 8 bases, the J end lost 1 base, and 8 bases lay between the germline ends. The CDR3 sequence is 12 residues long.